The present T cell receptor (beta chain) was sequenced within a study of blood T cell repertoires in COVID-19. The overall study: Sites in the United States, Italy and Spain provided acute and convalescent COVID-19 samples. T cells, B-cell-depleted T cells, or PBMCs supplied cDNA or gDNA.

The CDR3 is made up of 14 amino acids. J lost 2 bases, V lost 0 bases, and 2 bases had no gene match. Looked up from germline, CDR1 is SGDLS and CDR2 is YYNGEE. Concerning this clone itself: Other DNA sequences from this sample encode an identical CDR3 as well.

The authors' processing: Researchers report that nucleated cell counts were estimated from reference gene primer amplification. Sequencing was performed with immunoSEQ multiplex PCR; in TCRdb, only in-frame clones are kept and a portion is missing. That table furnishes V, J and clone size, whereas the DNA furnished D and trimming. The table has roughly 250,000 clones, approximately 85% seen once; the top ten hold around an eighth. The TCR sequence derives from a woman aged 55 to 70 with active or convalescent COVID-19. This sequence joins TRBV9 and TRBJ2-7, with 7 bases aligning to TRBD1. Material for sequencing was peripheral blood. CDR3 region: CASSVGQGAYEQYF. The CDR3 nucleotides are TGTGCCAGCAGCGTAGGGCAGGGGGCCTACGAGCAGTACTTC.